The clone carrying this T cell receptor beta chain appeared a few times. Germline CDR1 reads GTSNPN; CDR2 reads SVGIG (reference sequence). The CDR3 contains 12 residues. Between the trimmed V and J ends, which lost 5 bases and 4 bases, there was a span of 11 bases. Clones were read by immunoSEQ multiplex PCR, and TCRdb kept only the in-frame ones, dropping some. The table shows about 560,000 clones, with roughly 79% occurring only once. This entry is derived from a study of shared clonotypes between healthy human individuals. The clonotype was recovered from a woman between 40 and 50 years old in good health. Some clones in this sample may be carry-over from other donors' samples. The source material was PBMCs. The chain is built from TRBV30 and TRBJ1-2; a weak D match, TRBD1 (6 bases). DNA of the CDR3: TGTGCCTGGTACAGGGAGGTCTATGGCTACACCTTC. Encoded protein: CAWYREVYGYTF.